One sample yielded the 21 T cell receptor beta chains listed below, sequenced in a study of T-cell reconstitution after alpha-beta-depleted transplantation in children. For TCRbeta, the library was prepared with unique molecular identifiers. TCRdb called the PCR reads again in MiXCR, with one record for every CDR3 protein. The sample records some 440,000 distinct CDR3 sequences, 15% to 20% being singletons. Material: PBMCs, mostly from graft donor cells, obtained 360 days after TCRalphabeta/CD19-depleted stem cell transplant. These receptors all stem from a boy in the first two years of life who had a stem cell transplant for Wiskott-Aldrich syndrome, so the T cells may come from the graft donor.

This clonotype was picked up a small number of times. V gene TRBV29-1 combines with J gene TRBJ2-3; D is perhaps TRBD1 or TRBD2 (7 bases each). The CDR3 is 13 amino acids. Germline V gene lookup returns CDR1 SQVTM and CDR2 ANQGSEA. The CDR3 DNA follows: TGCAGTACGACAGGGAGGGGGACAGATACGCAGTATTTT. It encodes CSTTGRGTDTQYF.

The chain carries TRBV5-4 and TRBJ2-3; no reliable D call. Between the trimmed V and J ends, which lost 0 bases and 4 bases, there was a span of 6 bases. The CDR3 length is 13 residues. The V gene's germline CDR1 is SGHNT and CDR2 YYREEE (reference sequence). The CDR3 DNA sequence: TGTGCCAGCAGCTTGGACATATCAGATACGCAGTATTTT. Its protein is CASSLDISDTQYF.

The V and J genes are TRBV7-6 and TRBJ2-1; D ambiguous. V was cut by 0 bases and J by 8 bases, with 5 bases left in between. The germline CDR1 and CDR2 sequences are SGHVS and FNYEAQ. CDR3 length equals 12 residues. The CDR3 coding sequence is TGTGCCAGCAGCTTAGCGAACGATGAGCAGTTCTTC. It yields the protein CASSLANDEQFF.

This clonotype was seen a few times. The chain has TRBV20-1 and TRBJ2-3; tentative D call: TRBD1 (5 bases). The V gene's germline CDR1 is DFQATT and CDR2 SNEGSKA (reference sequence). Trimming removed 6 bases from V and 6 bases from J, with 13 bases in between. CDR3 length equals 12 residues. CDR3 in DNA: TGCAGTGCCCAGATCAGGGCTGATACGCAGTATTTT. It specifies CSAQIRADTQYF.

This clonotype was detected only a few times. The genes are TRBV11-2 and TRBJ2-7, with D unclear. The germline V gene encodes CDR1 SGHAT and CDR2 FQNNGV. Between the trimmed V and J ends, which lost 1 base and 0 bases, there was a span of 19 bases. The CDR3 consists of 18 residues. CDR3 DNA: TGTGCCAGCAGCTTAGTGGGTACCGGCTTCGCGAGCTCCTACGAGCAGTACTTC. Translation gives CASSLVGTGFASSYEQYF.

CDR3 loop: CASSLGTGRPYNEQFF. The CDR3 nucleotides read TGTGCCAGCAGCTTAGGGACCGGACGGCCCTACAATGAGCAGTTCTTC. V is TRBV7-7 and J is TRBJ2-1; no clear D gene. Germline CDR1 and CDR2: SSHAT and FNYEAQ (reference sequence). The V gene lost 1 base and the J gene lost 2 bases, with 12 bases spanning the gap. CDR3 length: 16 residues.

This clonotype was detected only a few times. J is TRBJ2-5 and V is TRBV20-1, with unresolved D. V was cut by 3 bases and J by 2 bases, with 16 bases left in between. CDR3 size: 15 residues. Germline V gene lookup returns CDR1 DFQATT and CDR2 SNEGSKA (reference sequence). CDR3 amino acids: CSASMINRVQETQYF. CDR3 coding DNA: TGCAGTGCTAGCATGATCAATAGGGTACAAGAGACCCAGTACTTC.

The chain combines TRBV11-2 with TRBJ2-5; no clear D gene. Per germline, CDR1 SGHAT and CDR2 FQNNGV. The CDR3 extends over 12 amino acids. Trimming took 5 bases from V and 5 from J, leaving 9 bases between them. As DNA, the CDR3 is TGTGCCAGCAGCCCGTTGGCGGAGACCCAGTACTTC. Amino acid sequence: CASSPLAETQYF.

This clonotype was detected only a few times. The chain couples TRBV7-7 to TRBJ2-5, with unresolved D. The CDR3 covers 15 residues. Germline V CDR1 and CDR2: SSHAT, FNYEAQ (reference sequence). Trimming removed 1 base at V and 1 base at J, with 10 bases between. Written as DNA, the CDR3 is TGTGCCAGCAGCTTAGATCCCGGGTTCCAAGAGACCCAGTACTTC. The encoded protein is CASSLDPGFQETQYF.

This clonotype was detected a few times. The CDR3 here is CASSDTSGDEQYF. The DNA for the CDR3 is TGTGCCAGCAGCGATACTAGCGGAGACGAGCAGTACTTC. This rearrangement joins TRBV9 to TRBJ2-7; 8 bases align to TRBD2. The germline gives CDR1 SGDLS, CDR2 YYNGEE. The J segment lost 5 bases and the V segment lost 3 bases, leaving 4 bases of the junction unmatched. The CDR3 has 13 residues.

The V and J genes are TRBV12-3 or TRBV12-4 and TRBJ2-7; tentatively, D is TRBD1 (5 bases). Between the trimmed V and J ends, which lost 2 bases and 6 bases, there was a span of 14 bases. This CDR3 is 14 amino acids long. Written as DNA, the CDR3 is TGTGCCAGCAGTTTATCCAGGGTCTACTCCGAGCAGTACTTC. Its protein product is CASSLSRVYSEQYF.

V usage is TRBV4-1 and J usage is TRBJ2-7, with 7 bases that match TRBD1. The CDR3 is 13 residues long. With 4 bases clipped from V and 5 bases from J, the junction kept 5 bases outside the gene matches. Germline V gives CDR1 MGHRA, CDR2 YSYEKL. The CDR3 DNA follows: TGCGCCAGCAGCCGAGGGACAGTCGACGAGCAGTACTTC. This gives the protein CASSRGTVDEQYF.

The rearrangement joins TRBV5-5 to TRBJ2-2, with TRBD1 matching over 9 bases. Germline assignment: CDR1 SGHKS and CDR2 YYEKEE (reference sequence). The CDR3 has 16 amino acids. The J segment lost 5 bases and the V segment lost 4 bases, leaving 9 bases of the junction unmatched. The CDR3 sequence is CASSNRDRARTGELFF. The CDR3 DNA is TGTGCCAGCAGCAACCGGGACAGGGCGAGAACCGGGGAGCTGTTTTTT.

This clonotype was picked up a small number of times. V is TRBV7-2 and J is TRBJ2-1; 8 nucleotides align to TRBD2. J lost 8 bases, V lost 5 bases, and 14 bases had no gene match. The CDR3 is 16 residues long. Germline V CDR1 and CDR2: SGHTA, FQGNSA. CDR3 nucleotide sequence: TGTGCCAGCAGCCTATTTGGGACTAGGAAGTCGGATGAGCAGTTCTTC. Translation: CASSLFGTRKSDEQFF.

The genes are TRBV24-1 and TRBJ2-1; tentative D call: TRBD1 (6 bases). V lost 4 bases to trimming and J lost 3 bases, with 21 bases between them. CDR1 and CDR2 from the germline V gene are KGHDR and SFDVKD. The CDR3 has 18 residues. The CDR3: CATSDRTGKGNIYNEQFF. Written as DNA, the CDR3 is TGTGCCACCAGTGACCGAACAGGGAAAGGAAACATCTACAATGAGCAGTTCTTC.

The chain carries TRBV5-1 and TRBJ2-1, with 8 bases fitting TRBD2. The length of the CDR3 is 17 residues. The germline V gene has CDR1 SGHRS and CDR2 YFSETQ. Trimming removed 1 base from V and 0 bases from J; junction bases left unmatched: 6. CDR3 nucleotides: TGCGCCAGCAGCTTGTTGCCCGGGACTAGCTCCTACAATGAGCAGTTCTTC. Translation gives CASSLLPGTSSYNEQFF.

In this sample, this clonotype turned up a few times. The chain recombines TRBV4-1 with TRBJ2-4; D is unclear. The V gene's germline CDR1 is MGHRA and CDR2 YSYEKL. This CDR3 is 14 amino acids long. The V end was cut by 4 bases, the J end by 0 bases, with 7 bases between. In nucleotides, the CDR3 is TGCGCCAGCAGCCGGGCGGTAGCCAAAAACATTCAGTACTTC. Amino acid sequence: CASSRAVAKNIQYF.

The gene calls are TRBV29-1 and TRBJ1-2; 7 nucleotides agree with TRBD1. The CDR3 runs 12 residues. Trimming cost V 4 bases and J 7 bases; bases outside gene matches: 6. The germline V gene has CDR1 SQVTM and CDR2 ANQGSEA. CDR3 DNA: TGCAGCGTTGGGACAGGCAATGGTGGCTACACCTTC. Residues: CSVGTGNGGYTF.

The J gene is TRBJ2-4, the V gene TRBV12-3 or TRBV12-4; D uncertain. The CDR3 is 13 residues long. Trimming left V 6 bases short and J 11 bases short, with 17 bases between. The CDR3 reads CASSRWGSGVQYF. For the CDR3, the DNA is TGTGCCAGCAGCCGCTGGGGATCTGGGGTTCAGTACTTC.

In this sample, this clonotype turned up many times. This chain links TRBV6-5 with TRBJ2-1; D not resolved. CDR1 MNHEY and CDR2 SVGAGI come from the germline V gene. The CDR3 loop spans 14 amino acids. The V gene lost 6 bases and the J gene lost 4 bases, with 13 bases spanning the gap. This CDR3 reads CASRGIKPYNEQFF. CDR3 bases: TGTGCCAGCAGAGGGATAAAACCTTACAATGAGCAGTTCTTC.

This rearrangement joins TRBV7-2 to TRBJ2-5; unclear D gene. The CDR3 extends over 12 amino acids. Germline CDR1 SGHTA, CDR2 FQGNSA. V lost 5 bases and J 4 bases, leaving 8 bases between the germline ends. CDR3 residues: CASSITRETQYF. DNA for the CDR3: TGTGCCAGCAGCATTACCCGAGAGACCCAGTACTTC.